This section outlines one T cell receptor (beta chain) sequence together with its context. This specimen belongs to a study of blood T cell repertoires in COVID-19. Whole-study context: The cDNA or gDNA used as material had been derived from T cells, B-cell-depleted T cells, or PBMCs.

CDR1 SGHTA and CDR2 FQGNSA come from the germline V gene. V dropped 1 base and J dropped 10; count of bases not matched to a gene: 5. The CDR3 sequence is 14 residues long. Per the original data handling: Amplified reference gene primers provided the basis for estimating nucleated cell counts. Assay: immunoSEQ multiplex PCR; the TCRdb copy retains only in-frame clones and omits some. Clonal size and the V and J genes are those of that table, whereas D and trimming came from the DNA. This table holds fewer than 400,000 clones, 85% to 90% found once. Participant age was roughly 18 to 89 years, and participants resided in roughly 25 US areas.

The sequencing sample was made of PBMCs or T cells enriched from blood (not recorded which). The clonotype was recovered from a young woman who had recovered from COVID-19. The V gene is TRBV7-2, the J gene TRBJ2-1; 9 bases match TRBD2. The CDR3: CASSLDASGGEQFF. In nucleotides, the CDR3 is TGTGCCAGCAGCTTAGACGCGAGCGGGGGGGAGCAGTTCTTC. Combining the CDR3 with reference TRBV7-2 and TRBJ2-1 gives the whole variable domain GAGVSQSPSNKVTEKGKDVELRCDPISGHTALYWYRQSLGQGLEFLIYFQGNSAPDKSGLPSDRFSAERTGGSVSTLTIQRTQQEDSAVYLCASSLDASGGEQFFGPGTRLTVL.